Listed here are 2 T cell receptor beta chains from one sample, sequenced in a study of OX40 agonist ivuxolimab in advanced cancers. Using immunoSEQ multiplex PCR, the repertoire was profiled, and TCRdb retains in-frame clones only, with some absent. The table shows about 60,000 clones, with 80% to 90% occurring only once. This material consisted of CD4+ or CD8+ T cells sorted from blood, taken in a trial of the OX40 agonist ivuxolimab. The source of these receptors is an adult with an advanced solid tumor such as melanoma, head and neck, liver or kidney cancer.

The sample holds a few counts of this clone. The J gene is TRBJ1-6, the V gene TRBV6-5, with D unclear. V dropped 2 bases and J dropped 8 bases, with 10 bases sitting between them. The CDR3 is 14 amino acids. Germline V gives CDR1 MNHEY, CDR2 SVGAGI. The CDR3 DNA reads as TGTGCCAGCAGTTACGTGGGGAGGGATTCACCCCTCCACTTT. Its translation: CASSYVGRDSPLHF.

The chain recombines TRBV7-6 with TRBJ1-4; TRBD1 aligns across 9 bases. Unmatched junction bases numbered 3, after V lost 5 bases and J lost 8 bases. This CDR3 has 13 amino acids. Germline loops: CDR1 SGHVS, CDR2 FNYEAQ. The CDR3 protein is CASSLGQGEKLFF. The CDR3 nucleotides are TGTGCCAGCAGCCTAGGACAGGGGGAAAAACTGTTTTTT.